This T cell receptor (beta chain) stems from a study of T cell responses to AZD1222 COVID-19 vaccine. Study-wide results and limits: All repertoire sampling was performed exclusively after the peak T cell response. When two AZD1222 doses had been given, Spike-specific TCR breadth and depth rose. Close to half of all spike-specific TCRs reportedly target regions of the variants that are unmutated.

The assay was immunoSEQ multiplex PCR, and TCRdb's table has in-frame clones only and misses some. The sample comprises more than 250,000 clones, roughly 93% of which are singletons, and 0.55% rests with the top ten. As concerns this clone: Antigen unknown.

This TCR was recovered from an adult in good health. The sample in question was peripheral blood, obtained on day 0 of AZD1222 vaccination.

The chain's CDR3 is CASGPTGPTFEQYF. In DNA form, the CDR3 reads TGCGCCAGCGGGCCGACGGGACCCACGTTCGAGCAGTACTTC. The V gene is TRBV5-1, the J gene TRBJ2-7, with D perhaps given as TRBD1 or TRBD2 (5 bases each). Trimming pared 7 bases from V and 6 bases from J, leaving 20 bases between. The CDR3 totals 14 residues. The germline CDR1 and CDR2 sequences are SGHRS and YFSETQ. The whole variable domain, filled in from reference TRBV5-1 and TRBJ2-7, reads KAGVTQTPRYLIKTRGQQVTLSCSPISGHRSVSWYQQTPGQGLQFLFEYFSETQRNKGNFPGRFSGRQFSNSRSEMNVSTLELGDSALYLCASGPTGPTFEQYFGPGTRLTVT.